Following are 28 T cell receptor beta chains from one sample sequenced in a study of T cell repertoires in cytomegalovirus infection. TCRdb itself ran the reads through MiXCR, one entry per CDR3 protein. The sample records more than 500,000 distinct CDR3 sequences, 16% being singletons. Sample: CD8+ T cells from PBMCs. The receptors come from a human donor in good health (CMV status not recorded). Some clones in this sample may be carry-over from other donors' samples.

This clonotype was detected many times. The chain employs TRBV7-2 and TRBJ2-1; unclear D gene. V was pared by 5 bases and J by 3 bases, with 14 bases between. The germline V gene has CDR1 SGHTA and CDR2 FQGNSA. The CDR3 covers 15 residues. The CDR3 DNA reads TGTGCCAGCAGCCCCAACTACCCCCACTACAATGAGCAGTTCTTC. Translating gives CASSPNYPHYNEQFF.

This clonotype turned up a few times. The J gene is TRBJ2-6, the V gene TRBV27, with D hard to call. The CDR3 loop spans 16 amino acids. Between the trimmed V and J ends, which lost 4 bases and 1 base, there was a span of 11 bases. CDR1 and CDR2 (germline): MNHEY, SMNVEV (reference sequence). CDR3 sequence reads: CASSSQRYSGANVLTF. CDR3 in DNA: TGTGCCAGCAGTTCCCAGAGATATTCTGGGGCCAACGTCCTGACTTTC.

V gene TRBV28 combines with J gene TRBJ1-1; 8 bases line up with TRBD1. CDR3 length: 13 residues. The V segment lost 7 bases and the J segment 5 bases; nucleotides outside the gene matches: 6. CDR1 is MDHEN, CDR2 SYDVKM, per germline. For the CDR3, the DNA is TGTGCCAGCACTATGACAGGGGTGACTGAAGCTTTCTTT. Amino acids: CASTMTGVTEAFF.

The rearrangement uses TRBV5-4 and TRBJ2-7; D remains ambiguous. The germline V gene encodes CDR1 SGHNT and CDR2 YYREEE (reference sequence). CDR3 size: 14 residues. Trimming pared 3 bases from V and 0 bases from J, leaving 10 bases between. The CDR3 bases are TGTGCCAGCAGCTCCCCCGGCATCTCCTACGAGCAGTACTTC. Translation gives CASSSPGISYEQYF.

The V and J genes are TRBV6-5 and TRBJ1-1; D gene ambiguous. The germline V and J ends were trimmed by 2 bases and 7 bases, with 17 bases remaining between them. This CDR3 comprises 15 residues. Looked up from germline, CDR1 is MNHEY and CDR2 is SVGAGI. In DNA form, the CDR3 reads TGTGCCAGCAGTTACGAACCGGCGGAACCTAGTGAAGCTTTCTTT. Encoded protein: CASSYEPAEPSEAFF.

There are a few counts of this clonotype. The rearrangement links TRBV13 to TRBJ1-2, with a possible D match to TRBD1 (6 bases). Germline lookup yields CDR1 PRHDT and CDR2 FYEKMQ (reference sequence). V was clipped by 8 bases and J by 3 bases, with 10 bases between them. The CDR3 contains 12 residues. CDR3 nucleotide sequence: TGTGCCAGCCAGGGGTCTGACTATGGCTACACCTTC. It specifies CASQGSDYGYTF.

V usage is TRBV4-1 and J usage is TRBJ2-5; D possibly corresponds to TRBD2 (5 bases). The CDR3 is 15 residues long. Germline assignment: CDR1 MGHRA and CDR2 YSYEKL. V gave up 0 bases and J gave up 4 bases, with 12 bases separating them. This chain's CDR3 is CASSQDPRAPETQYF. CDR3 nucleotide sequence: TGCGCCAGCAGCCAAGATCCGAGGGCCCCAGAGACCCAGTACTTC.

This clonotype was recorded at least ten times. The J gene is TRBJ1-1, the V gene TRBV28; D remains ambiguous. This CDR3 has 17 amino acids. The ends were cut back, 4 bases at V and 0 bases at J, with 18 bases in the middle. Germline assignment: CDR1 MDHEN and CDR2 SYDVKM. Here the CDR3 DNA reads TGTGCCAGCAGTTCATTCCCTGGGAGAAGATTGAACACTGAAGCTTTCTTT. It encodes CASSSFPGRRLNTEAFF.

This clonotype was observed many times. This chain joins TRBV29-1 and TRBJ2-7; 9 nucleotides align to TRBD1. Looked up from germline, CDR1 is SQVTM and CDR2 is ANQGSEA. Germline trimming cut 3 bases from V and 4 bases from J; bases unmatched to any gene: 7. The CDR3 totals 14 residues. The CDR3 region is CSVERTGDGYEQYF. The CDR3 DNA sequence: TGCAGCGTTGAGCGGACAGGGGATGGATACGAGCAGTACTTC.

The chain carries TRBV5-4 and TRBJ2-2, with D unclear. The V and J ends lost 5 bases and 4 bases respectively, with 9 bases between them. Germline CDR1 is SGHNT and CDR2 is YYREEE (reference sequence). This CDR3 is built from 13 residues. The CDR3 coding sequence is TGTGCCAGCAGGTCTCCGGGCACCGGGGAGCTGTTTTTT. Protein product: CASRSPGTGELFF. Drawing the rest from reference TRBV5-4 and TRBJ2-2, the complete variable domain is ETGVTQSPTHLIKTRGQQVTLRCSSQSGHNTVSWYQQALGQGPQFIFQYYREEENGRGNFPPRFSGLQFPNYSSELNVNALELDDSALYLCASRSPGTGELFFGEGSRLTVL.

This clonotype was picked up a small number of times. V is TRBV28 and J is TRBJ1-5; D is uncertain. Per the germline V gene, CDR1 is MDHEN and CDR2 is SYDVKM. V was cut by 2 bases and J by 0 bases, with 5 bases left in between. The CDR3 sequence is 14 residues long. For the CDR3, the DNA is TGTGCCAGCAGTTTAGTACATAGCAATCAGCCCCAGCATTTT. Translating gives CASSLVHSNQPQHF.

The chain carries TRBV30 and TRBJ1-1; D ambiguous. This CDR3 has 13 residues. Germline V gene sequence: CDR1 GTSNPN, CDR2 SVGIG (reference sequence). Trimming removed 4 bases from V and 5 bases from J, with 14 bases in between. CDR3 in DNA: TGTGCCTGGACAGGTGGAGGGTGGACTGAAGCTTTCTTT. Its translation is CAWTGGGWTEAFF.

This clonotype has at least ten counts. V is TRBV7-6 and J is TRBJ2-2; tentatively, D is TRBD1 (6 bases). This CDR3 has 17 amino acids. Looked up from germline, CDR1 is SGHVS and CDR2 is FNYEAQ. Trimming removed 1 base at V and 6 bases at J, with 18 bases between. In nucleotides, the CDR3 is TGTGCCAGCAGCTTAGTTTCAGGGACGAGACAGGCCGGGGAGCTGTTTTTT. The encoded protein is CASSLVSGTRQAGELFF.

In regard to this clonotype: At one of its ends the junction is not consistent with the germline gene, which may arise from a read error. The chain links TRBV18 to TRBJ2-7; a weak D match, TRBD2 (5 bases). Germline CDR1 is KGHSH and CDR2 is LQKENI. The CDR3 is 12 residues long. CDR3 region: CASEGTRDELYF. The CDR3 nucleotides read TGTGCCAGCGAGGGCACTCGCGACGAGCTGTACTTC.

This clonotype was seen repeatedly, ten times or more. The chain couples TRBV7-8 to TRBJ1-1, with TRBD1 identical over 9 bases. Germline lookup yields CDR1 SGHVS and CDR2 FQNEAQ. V shed 4 bases and J 3 bases; nucleotides not matched to a gene: 3. The CDR3 runs 14 residues. CDR3 amino acids: CASSSQGADTEAFF. The DNA for the CDR3 is TGTGCCAGCAGCTCACAGGGGGCCGACACTGAAGCTTTCTTT.

CDR3 sequence reads: CSVEAGGVKTQYF. Here the CDR3 DNA reads TGCAGCGTTGAAGCGGGGGGGGTAAAGACCCAGTACTTC. The J gene is TRBJ2-5, the V gene TRBV29-1; 8 positions match TRBD2. The ends lost 1 base at V and 6 bases at J; junction bases unmatched: 4. This CDR3 is 13 amino acids long. The germline V gene has CDR1 SQVTM and CDR2 ANQGSEA.

This clonotype has at least ten counts. This chain uses TRBV12-3 or TRBV12-4 with TRBJ2-1; TRBD2 matches at 12 bases. There are 16 residues in the CDR3. The ends lost 4 bases at V and 4 bases at J; junction bases unmatched: 5. This CDR3 is CASSSLAGGPYNEQFF. The CDR3 coding sequence is TGTGCCAGCAGTTCGCTAGCGGGGGGGCCTTACAATGAGCAGTTCTTC.

This clonotype came up a few times. This sequence joins TRBV3-1 and TRBJ2-1; 10 bases map to TRBD1. CDR1 is LGHDT, CDR2 YNNKEL, per germline (reference sequence). The CDR3 has 18 residues. The V gene end was trimmed by 2 bases and the J gene end by 6 bases; junction bases not matched to a gene: 13. The CDR3 bases are TGTGCCAGCAGCCAATGGGGGACAGGGGTCGAAGGGGGCAATGAGCAGTTCTTC. This encodes CASSQWGTGVEGGNEQFF.

This clonotype was seen repeatedly, ten times or more. The chain's CDR3 is CASQLWDRGLTGELFF. CDR3 bases: TGTGCCAGCCAGCTCTGGGACAGGGGGCTTACCGGGGAGCTGTTTTTT. The chain joins TRBV7-8 to TRBJ2-2, with 12 bases matching TRBD1. The CDR3 runs to 16 residues. Germline CDR1 and CDR2: SGHVS and FQNEAQ. V was clipped by 8 bases and J by 5 bases; unmatched bases: 9.

This clonotype was recorded at least ten times. The genes are TRBV12-3 or TRBV12-4 and TRBJ2-3; TRBD1 agrees at 7 bases. Losses at the gene ends were 6 bases for V and 2 bases for J; bases not matched to a gene: 5. This CDR3 has 14 residues. The CDR3 DNA is TGTGCCAGCAGGATACAGGGGCCCACAGATACGCAGTATTTT. Translated: CASRIQGPTDTQYF.

V gene TRBV7-6 combines with J gene TRBJ2-6, with D uncertain. Trimming removed 2 bases at V and 2 bases at J, with 13 bases between. This CDR3 has 17 residues. CDR1 and CDR2 (germline): SGHVS, FNYEAQ. CDR3 in DNA: TGTGCCAGCAGCTTATACAATCCCTCTCCTGGGGCCAACGTCCTGACTTTC. Amino acids: CASSLYNPSPGANVLTF.

This clonotype was counted ten times or more. The chain joins TRBV11-2 to TRBJ2-2; 9 bases are a match to TRBD1. After removal of 5 bases from V and 6 bases from J, the junction contained 7 bases not matched to a gene. The CDR3 loop spans 15 amino acids. The germline V gene encodes CDR1 SGHAT and CDR2 FQNNGV. CDR3 nucleotide sequence: TGTGCCAGCAGCCCGTGGACAGGGGCAGCCGGGGAGCTGTTTTTT. This encodes CASSPWTGAAGELFF.

This clonotype was observed a single time. J is TRBJ1-1 and V is TRBV7-8, with TRBD1 as a possible D gene (5 bases). The CDR3 consists of 13 residues. Germline assignment: CDR1 SGHVS and CDR2 FQNEAQ. CDR3 loop: CVCILGGNTEAFF. Here the CDR3 DNA reads TGTGTCTGCATCTTGGGGGGAAACACTGAAGCTTTCTTT.

The chain uses TRBV24-1 and TRBJ2-3; possible D gene TRBD2, 6 bases. Germline CDR1 KGHDR, CDR2 SFDVKD. There are 15 residues in the CDR3. V was clipped by 4 bases and J by 2 bases, with 12 bases between them. CDR3 amino acids: CATSDPGTDTDTQYF. CDR3 sequence (DNA): TGTGCCACCAGTGACCCCGGGACTGACACAGATACGCAGTATTTT.

This chain joins TRBV6-5 and TRBJ2-1, with D maybe TRBD1 (6 bases). The V and J ends lost 2 bases and 5 bases respectively, with 13 bases between them. This CDR3 comprises 15 residues. Per the germline V gene, CDR1 is MNHEY and CDR2 is SVGAGI. The CDR3: CASSYGQGNNNEQFF. The CDR3 nucleotides read TGTGCCAGCAGTTACGGTCAGGGGAACAACAATGAGCAGTTCTTC.

A word on this clonotype: This may stem from a read error, because a much larger clone lies one nucleotide away. The chain joins TRBV6-2 or TRBV6-3 to TRBJ2-2, with D possibly being TRBD1 (5 bases). The CDR3 contains 16 residues. CDR1 and CDR2 (germline): MNHEY, SVGEGT. CDR3: CASRYLGQTNTGELFF. CDR3 nucleotide sequence: TGTGCCAGCCGTTACTTGGGGCAGACGAACACCGGGGAGCTGTTTTTT.

The chain carries TRBV27 and TRBJ1-5, with 8 bases aligning to TRBD1. V lost 4 bases and J lost 0; bases outside the gene matches: 5. This CDR3 contains 16 residues. Germline CDR1 reads MNHEY; CDR2 reads SMNVEV (reference sequence). The CDR3 DNA reads TGTGCCAGCAGTTCCAGGACAGGGAATAGCAATCAGCCCCAGCATTTT. Translation: CASSSRTGNSNQPQHF.

This clonotype was counted many times. This sequence joins TRBV7-9 and TRBJ2-4, with 7 positions matching TRBD1. J was trimmed by 7 bases and V by 0 bases; bases with no gene match: 3. Germline CDR1 and CDR2: SEHNR and FQNEAQ (reference sequence). The CDR3 totals 14 residues. DNA of the CDR3: TGTGCCAGCAGCTTAGCGACAGGGAATAACATTCAGTACTTC. Amino acid sequence: CASSLATGNNIQYF.